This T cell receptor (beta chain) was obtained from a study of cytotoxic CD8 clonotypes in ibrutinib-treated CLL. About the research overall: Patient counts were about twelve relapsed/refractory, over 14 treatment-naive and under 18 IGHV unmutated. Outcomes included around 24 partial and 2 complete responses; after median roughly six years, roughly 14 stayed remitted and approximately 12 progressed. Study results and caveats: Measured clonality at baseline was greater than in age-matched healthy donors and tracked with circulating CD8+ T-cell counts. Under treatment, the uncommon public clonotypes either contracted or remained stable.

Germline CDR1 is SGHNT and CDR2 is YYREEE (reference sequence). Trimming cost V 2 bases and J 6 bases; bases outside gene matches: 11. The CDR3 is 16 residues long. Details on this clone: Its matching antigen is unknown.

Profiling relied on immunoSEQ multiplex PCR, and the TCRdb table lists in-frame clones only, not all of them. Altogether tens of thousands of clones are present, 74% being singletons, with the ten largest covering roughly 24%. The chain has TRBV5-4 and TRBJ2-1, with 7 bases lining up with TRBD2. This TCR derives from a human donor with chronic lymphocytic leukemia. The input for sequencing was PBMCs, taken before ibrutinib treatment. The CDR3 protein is CASSLARDYRSNEQFF. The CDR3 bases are TGTGCCAGCAGCTTAGCCCGGGACTACCGCTCCAATGAGCAGTTCTTC.